This T cell receptor beta chain appears in the sequencing data of a study of early stage breast cancer tumors. Study observations and caveats: Tumors had approximately 2.5-fold higher T cell density and higher clonality than adjacent normal breast tissue.

Here immunoSEQ multiplex PCR was the method, and the copy in TCRdb shows in-frame clones only, minus some. This table has roughly 40,000 clones, around 72% appearing once. Turning to this clone: What it binds is not known.

The clonotype comes from a person between 50 and 60 years old with breast cancer. What was sequenced was blood.

In nucleotides, the CDR3 is TGTGCCAGCAGCTACCGGGACGCCGGGGGTGGCTACACCTTC. This gives the protein CASSYRDAGGGYTF. The rearrangement links TRBV7-2 to TRBJ1-2; D may be TRBD1 (5 bases). This CDR3 has 14 residues. V was clipped by 4 bases and J by 7 bases, with 16 bases between them. Germline V gene data show CDR1 as SGHTA and CDR2 as FQGNSA.